Reported below is one T cell receptor beta chain. The specificity of this receptor is unknown. There are no base qualities to consult, and no much larger clone falls within one base. Inclusive of the bounding cysteine and phenylalanine, the CDR3 is 14 residues long. The CDR3 DNA has 42 bases and is translated from base 1. The germline ends are 12 bases apart after V is trimmed by 6 bases and J by 3 bases. The CDR1 and CDR2 encoded by the germline V gene (reference sequence) are MNHEY and SMNVEV. Healthy HIV-negative adults with no recently reported acute infections or vaccinations were included as donors. All donors were Caucasian adults living in Nashville, Tennessee, USA. CD4+ T cells were enriched through magnetic negative selection, after which naive cells were positively selected on CD45RA and the remaining negative fraction served as the memory subset. Blood was collected by leukapheresis, and PBMCs were isolated by Ficoll-Histopaque density gradient centrifugation and then cryopreserved in liquid nitrogen vapor phase. Purity and quantity of every magnetically sorted T cell population were checked by analytical flow cytometry. Each sorted fraction had its genomic DNA isolated and then quantified by UV absorbance on a Nanodrop 2000c.

Using the deep immunoSEQ assay, multiplex PCR amplified TCR CDR3 regions from genomic DNA. Extracted genomic DNA from each cell subset was distributed evenly across all wells of several immunoSEQ 96-well plates, and each plate was treated as a replicate. Each replicate PCR for sorted subsets received 200 ng genomic DNA, equal to 30,000 or so T cell genomes. Purified libraries were measured with a Qubit 3.0 fluorometer, size-checked on a Bioanalyzer 2100, and measured again with the KAPA Library Quantification kit. Every immunoSEQ 96-well plate was sequenced on a separate single-read 150-cycle Illumina NextSeq 550 flow cell. In the source study's methods: Because the immunoSEQ output held only junctional sequences and lacked quality scores, the filtering could not match the filtering applied to full-length reads. To assign V/J genes and CDR3, sequences were annotated against IMGT germline references using PyIR, a Python wrapper for IgBLAST v1.9. Reads with weak V/J assignments (E-value above 1e-6), missing CDR3, stop codons, out-of-frame junctions, or ambiguous translated residues were removed. V3J clonotypes were defined as sequences sharing an identical inferred V gene, J gene, and CDR3 amino acid sequence. The percentage overlap between two repertoires was calculated by dividing the number of shared unique clonotypes by the size of the smaller repertoire. RTK rarefaction, the Chao1 estimator, and Recon v2.1 estimates of unobserved clonotypes were used to assess repertoire richness. For all TCRbeta clonotypes obtained by the gDNA method from four donors, generation probabilities were computed with OLGA. Sourced from immuneACCESS, this table was stored by TCRdb with only in-frame sequences that have V and J called. A share of the clones is absent; for the studies checked, an unresolved V gene accounts for under half, and the remainder has no known explanation. D and trimming come from the DNA, and the V and J calls and clone size come from that table. In this sample the table shows 1.6 million or so clones, around 95% of which occur a single time. 0.95% to 1.5% of the sample rests with the top ten.

This record comes from a study of shared clonotypes between healthy human individuals (dated by TCRdb to 2020 to 2022). With regard to the full study: A few men and two women, aged 18 to 49 years, made up the cohort. To estimate repertoire size and how much clonotypes are shared between individuals, the study performed deep sequencing of blood TCR repertoires from about five healthy adults. Per donor, leukapheresis produced somewhere between about 0.85 and 8.9 billion PBMCs. Per donor, three plates each were used for CD4 naive and CD4 memory, two for CD8 naive, and one for CD8 memory. To increase sequencing depth and limit assay-specific biases, different laboratories used diverse techniques to prepare libraries and sequence TCR repertoires. What the authors observed across the whole study: Pairwise subsampling indicated that sequencing depth was expected to affect the degree of clonotype sharing among donors. Because the study included a small number of donors, the genetic and exposure-history diversity represented was limited. Estimated clonotype richness was generally larger for naive than for memory subsets. Sampling was limited to blood, and TCR repertoires in tissue likely differ from TCR repertoires in blood. Roughly 5% of naive CD4, 3% to 4% of naive CD8, approximately 2% of memory CD4, and about 0.4% of memory CD8 clonotypes were shared across several donors. Clonotypes shared by all four sorted-subset donors showed higher generation probabilities than non-shared clonotypes. Rarefaction of sorted-subset datasets indicated incomplete sequencing despite the large sequencing depth.

This TCR came from a young man in good health. The sequenced sample consisted of naive CD4+ T cells sorted from blood. According to the study, the label for this sample's cell subset or site signals: CD45RA+ positively selected. The rearrangement joined TRBV27 to TRBJ2-1, with the D gene not confidently named. At the DNA level, the sequence is TGTGCCAGCAGCAATTCTCGTTACTACAATGAGCAGTTCTTC. Its protein is CASSNSRYYNEQFF.